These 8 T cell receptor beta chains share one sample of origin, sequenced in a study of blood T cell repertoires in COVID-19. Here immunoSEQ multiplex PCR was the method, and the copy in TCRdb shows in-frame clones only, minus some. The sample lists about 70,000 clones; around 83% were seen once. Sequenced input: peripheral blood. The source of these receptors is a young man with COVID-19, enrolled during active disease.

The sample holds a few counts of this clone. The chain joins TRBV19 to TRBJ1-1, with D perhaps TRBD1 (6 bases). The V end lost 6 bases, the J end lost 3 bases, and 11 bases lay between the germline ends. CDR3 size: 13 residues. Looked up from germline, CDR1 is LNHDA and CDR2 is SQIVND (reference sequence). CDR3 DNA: TGTGCCAGTAGCATACAGGGATACACTGAAGCTTTCTTT. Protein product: CASSIQGYTEAFF.

CDR3 residues: CASSVRLVETQYF. The CDR3 bases are TGTGCCAGCAGCGTTCGACTAGTAGAGACCCAGTACTTC. The J gene is TRBJ2-5, the V gene TRBV14; maybe TRBD2 (6 bases). The CDR3 extends over 13 amino acids. V lost 5 bases and J 4 bases, leaving 11 bases between the germline ends. Germline V gene data show CDR1 as SGHDN and CDR2 as FVKESK.

The CDR3 nucleotides are TGTGCCACCGGATCCGGGACAGTTTCCTATTCACCCCTCCACTTT. Amino acid sequence: CATGSGTVSYSPLHF. The chain carries TRBV11-2 and TRBJ1-6; 7 nucleotides line up with TRBD1. The V gene end was trimmed by 10 bases and the J gene end by 8 bases; junction bases not matched to a gene: 14. This CDR3 has 15 amino acids. The V gene's germline CDR1 is SGHAT and CDR2 FQNNGV.

Written as DNA, the CDR3 is TGTGCCAGCTCTCGGGATGGCAGGGGTAATTATGGCTACACCTTC. Amino acid sequence: CASSRDGRGNYGYTF. V gene TRBV6-5 combines with J gene TRBJ1-2; possibly TRBD1 for D (6 bases). This CDR3 is built from 15 residues. V gave up 8 bases and J gave up 5 bases, with 21 bases separating them. CDR1 is MNHEY and CDR2 is SVGAGI in the germline V gene.

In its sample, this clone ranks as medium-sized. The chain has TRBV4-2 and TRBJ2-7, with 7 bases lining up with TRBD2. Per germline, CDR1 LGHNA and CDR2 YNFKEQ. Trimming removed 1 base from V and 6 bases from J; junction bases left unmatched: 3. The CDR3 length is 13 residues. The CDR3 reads CASSQVAGTEQYF. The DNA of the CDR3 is TGTGCCAGCAGCCAAGTAGCGGGCACCGAGCAGTACTTC.

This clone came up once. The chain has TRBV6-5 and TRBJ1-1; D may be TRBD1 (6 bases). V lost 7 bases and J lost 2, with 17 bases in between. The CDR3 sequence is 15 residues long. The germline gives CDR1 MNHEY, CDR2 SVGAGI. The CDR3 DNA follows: TGTGCCAGCAACTTAGGGGGGGGAGTAAACACTGAAGCTTTCTTT. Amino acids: CASNLGGGVNTEAFF.

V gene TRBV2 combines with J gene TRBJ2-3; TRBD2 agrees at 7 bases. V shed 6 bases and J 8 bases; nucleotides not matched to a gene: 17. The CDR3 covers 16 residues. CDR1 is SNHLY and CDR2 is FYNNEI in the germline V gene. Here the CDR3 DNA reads TGTGCCAGCAGACTAGAAGGCAGCGGGACCCTTCGTACGCAGTATTTT. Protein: CASRLEGSGTLRTQYF.

DNA for the CDR3: TGTGCCAGAAAAAACCGGGACTCTGGGGCCAACGTCCTGACTTTC. Translating gives CARKNRDSGANVLTF. The chain carries TRBV7-3 and TRBJ2-6, with a possible D match to TRBD2 (5 bases). V shed 9 bases and J shed 0 bases, with 12 bases lying between them. CDR3 length: 15 residues. Germline CDR1 reads SGHTA; CDR2 reads FQGTGA.